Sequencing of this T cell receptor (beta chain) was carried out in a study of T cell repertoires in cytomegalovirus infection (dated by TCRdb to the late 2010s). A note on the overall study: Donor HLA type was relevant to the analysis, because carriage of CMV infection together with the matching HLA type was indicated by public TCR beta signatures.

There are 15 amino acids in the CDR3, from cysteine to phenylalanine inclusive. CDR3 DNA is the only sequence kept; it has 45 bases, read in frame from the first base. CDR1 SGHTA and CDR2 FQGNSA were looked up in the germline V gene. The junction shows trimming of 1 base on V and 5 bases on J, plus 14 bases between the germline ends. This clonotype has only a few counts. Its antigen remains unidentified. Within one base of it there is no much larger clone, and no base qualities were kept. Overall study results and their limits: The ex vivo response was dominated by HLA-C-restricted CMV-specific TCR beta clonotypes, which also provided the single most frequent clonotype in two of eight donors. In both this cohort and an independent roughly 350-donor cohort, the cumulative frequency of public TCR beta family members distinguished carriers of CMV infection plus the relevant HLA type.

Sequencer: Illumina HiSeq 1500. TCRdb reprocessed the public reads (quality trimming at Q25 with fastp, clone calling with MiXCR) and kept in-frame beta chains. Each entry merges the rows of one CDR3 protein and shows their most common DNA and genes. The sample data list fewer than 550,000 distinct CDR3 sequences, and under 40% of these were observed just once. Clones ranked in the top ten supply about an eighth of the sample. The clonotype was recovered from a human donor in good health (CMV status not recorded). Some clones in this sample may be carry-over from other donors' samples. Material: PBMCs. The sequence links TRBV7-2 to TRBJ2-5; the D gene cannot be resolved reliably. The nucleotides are TGTGCCAGCAGCTTAGACAGTAATGTTGCGGAGACCCAGTACTTC. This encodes CASSLDSNVAETQYF. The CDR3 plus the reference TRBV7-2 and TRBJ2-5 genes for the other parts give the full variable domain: GAGVSQSPSNKVTEKGKDVELRCDPISGHTALYWYRQSLGQGLEFLIYFQGNSAPDKSGLPSDRFSAERTGGSVSTLTIQRTQQEDSAVYLCASSLDSNVAETQYFGPGTRLLVL.